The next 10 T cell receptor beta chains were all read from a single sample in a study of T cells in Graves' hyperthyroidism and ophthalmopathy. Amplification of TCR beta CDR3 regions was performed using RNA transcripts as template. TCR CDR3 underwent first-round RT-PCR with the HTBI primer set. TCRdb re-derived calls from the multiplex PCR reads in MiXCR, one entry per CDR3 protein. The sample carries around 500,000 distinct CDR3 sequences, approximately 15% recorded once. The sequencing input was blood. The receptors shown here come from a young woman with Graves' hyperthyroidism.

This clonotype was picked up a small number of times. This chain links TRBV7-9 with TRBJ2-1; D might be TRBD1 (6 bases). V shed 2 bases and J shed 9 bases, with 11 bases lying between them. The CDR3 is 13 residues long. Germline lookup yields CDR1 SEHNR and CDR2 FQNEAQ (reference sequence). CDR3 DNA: TGTGCCAGCAGCTTAAAAAAGGACAGTGAGCAGTTCTTC. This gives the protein CASSLKKDSEQFF.

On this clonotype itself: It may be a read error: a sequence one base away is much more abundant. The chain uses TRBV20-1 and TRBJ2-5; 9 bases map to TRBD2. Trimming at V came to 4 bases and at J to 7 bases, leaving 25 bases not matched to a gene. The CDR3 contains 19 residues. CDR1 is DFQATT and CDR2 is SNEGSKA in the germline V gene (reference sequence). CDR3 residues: CSATPDWRDSGRLGGTQYF. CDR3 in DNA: TGCAGTGCTACCCCGGATTGGCGCGATAGCGGGAGACTGGGGGGGACCCAGTACTTC.

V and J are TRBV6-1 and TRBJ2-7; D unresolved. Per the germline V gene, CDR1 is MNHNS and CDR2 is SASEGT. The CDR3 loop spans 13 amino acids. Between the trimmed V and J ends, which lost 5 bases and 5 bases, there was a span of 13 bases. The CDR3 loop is CASSIPGRDEQYF. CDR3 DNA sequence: TGTGCCAGCAGTATCCCTGGTAGGGACGAGCAGTACTTC.

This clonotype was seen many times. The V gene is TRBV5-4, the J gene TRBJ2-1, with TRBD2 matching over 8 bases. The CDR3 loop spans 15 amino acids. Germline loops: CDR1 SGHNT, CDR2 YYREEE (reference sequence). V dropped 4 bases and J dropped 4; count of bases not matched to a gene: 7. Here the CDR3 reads CASSIRLAPYNEQFF. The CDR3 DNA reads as TGTGCCAGCAGCATAAGACTAGCGCCATACAATGAGCAGTTCTTC. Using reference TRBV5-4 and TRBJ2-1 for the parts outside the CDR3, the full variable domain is ETGVTQSPTHLIKTRGQQVTLRCSSQSGHNTVSWYQQALGQGPQFIFQYYREEENGRGNFPPRFSGLQFPNYSSELNVNALELDDSALYLCASSIRLAPYNEQFFGPGTRLTVL.

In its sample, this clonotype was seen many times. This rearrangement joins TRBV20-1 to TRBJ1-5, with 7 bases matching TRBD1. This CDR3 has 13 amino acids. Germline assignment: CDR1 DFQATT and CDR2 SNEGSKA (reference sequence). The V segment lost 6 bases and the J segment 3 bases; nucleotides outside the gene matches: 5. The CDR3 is CSAMDRNNQPQHF. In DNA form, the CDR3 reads TGCAGTGCCATGGACAGGAACAATCAGCCCCAGCATTTT.

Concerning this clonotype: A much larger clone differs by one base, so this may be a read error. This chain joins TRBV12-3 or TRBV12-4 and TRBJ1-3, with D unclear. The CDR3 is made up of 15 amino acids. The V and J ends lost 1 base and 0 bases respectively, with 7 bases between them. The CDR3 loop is CASSLGAASGNTIYF. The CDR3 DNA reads TGTGCCAGCAGTTTAGGCGCGGCCTCTGGAAACACCATATATTTT.

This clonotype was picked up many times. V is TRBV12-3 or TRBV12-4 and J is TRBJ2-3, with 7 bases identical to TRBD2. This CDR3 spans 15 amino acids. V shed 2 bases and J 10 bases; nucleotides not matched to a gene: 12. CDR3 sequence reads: CASSLFGGGPLPQYF. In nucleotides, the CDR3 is TGTGCCAGCAGTTTATTTGGGGGAGGGCCCCTTCCGCAGTATTTT.

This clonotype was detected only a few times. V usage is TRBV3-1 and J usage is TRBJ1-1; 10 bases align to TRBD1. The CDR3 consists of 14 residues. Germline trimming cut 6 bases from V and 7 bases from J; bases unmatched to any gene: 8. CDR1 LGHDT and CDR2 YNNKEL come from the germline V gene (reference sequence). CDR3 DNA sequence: TGTGCCAGCAGTCCGCGGGACAGGGGTGGTGAAGCTTTCTTT. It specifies CASSPRDRGGEAFF.

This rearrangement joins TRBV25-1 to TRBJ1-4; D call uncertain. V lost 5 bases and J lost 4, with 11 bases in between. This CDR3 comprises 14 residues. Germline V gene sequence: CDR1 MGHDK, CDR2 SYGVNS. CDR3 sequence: CASSRVSFNEKLFF. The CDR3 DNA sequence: TGTGCCAGCAGTCGAGTGAGCTTTAATGAAAAACTGTTTTTT. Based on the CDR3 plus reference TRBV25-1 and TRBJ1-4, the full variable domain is EADIYQTPRYLVIGTGKKITLECSQTMGHDKMYWYQQDPGMELHLIHYSYGVNSTEKGDLSSESTVSRIRTEHFPLTLESARPSHTSQYLCASSRVSFNEKLFFGSGTQLSVL.

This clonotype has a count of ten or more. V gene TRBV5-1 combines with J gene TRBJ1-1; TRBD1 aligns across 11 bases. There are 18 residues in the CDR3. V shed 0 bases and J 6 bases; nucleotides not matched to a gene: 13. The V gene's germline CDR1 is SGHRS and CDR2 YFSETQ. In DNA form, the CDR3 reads TGCGCCAGCAGCTTGGGGGACAGGGGGGGCCCCCTAGGGGCTGAAGCTTTCTTT. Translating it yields CASSLGDRGGPLGAEAFF.